These 30 T cell receptor beta chains share one sample of origin, sequenced in a study of cytomegalovirus exposure and HLA in healthy donors. Both 60 Vbeta primers and 13 Jbeta primers went into the PCR. Repertoires were generated with immunoSEQ multiplex PCR, while TCRdb's copy carries only in-frame clones and drops some. The data show 120,000 or so clones, around three quarters seen once. Sequences were obtained from PBMCs. These receptors came from a man aged 25 to 45 in good health and CMV-seronegative.

The rearrangement uses TRBV5-5 and TRBJ1-2, with unresolved D. Trimming took off 4 bases at V and 8 bases at J, with 18 bases between the two ends. CDR1 and CDR2 (germline): SGHKS, YYEKEE (reference sequence). The CDR3 contains 14 residues. The CDR3 DNA reads as TGTGCCAGCAGCGTTCTTGACGGGGTGTGGGGCTACACCTTC. This sequence encodes CASSVLDGVWGYTF.

This sequence joins TRBV5-4 and TRBJ1-1; D may be TRBD1 (6 bases). The CDR3 sequence is 12 residues long. Germline V gene lookup returns CDR1 SGHNT and CDR2 YYREEE (reference sequence). Trimming removed 5 bases at V and 10 bases at J, with 15 bases between. The CDR3 region is CASSSGDERAFF. Written as DNA, the CDR3 is TGTGCCAGCAGTTCAGGGGACGAGAGAGCTTTCTTT.

This chain joins TRBV4-1 and TRBJ2-5; D call uncertain. The CDR3 covers 12 residues. Germline V gives CDR1 MGHRA, CDR2 YSYEKL. The V and J ends lost 0 bases and 10 bases respectively, with 9 bases between them. CDR3 nucleotides: TGCGCCAGCAGCCAAGATCCCCCCCACCAGTACTTC. Translating gives CASSQDPPHQYF.

In the case of this clone: One junction end disagrees with the germline gene, perhaps due to a read error. The chain recombines TRBV10-3 with TRBJ2-7, with TRBD2 matching 12 bases. CDR1 is ENHRY, CDR2 SYGVKD, per germline. CDR3 length: 16 residues. The CDR3 nucleotides are TGTGCCATCAGCGAGTTGTCTAGCGGGAGGGATTACGAGCAGTACTTC. This encodes CAISELSSGRDYEQYF.

The chain is built from TRBV28 and TRBJ2-1; TRBD2 aligns across 11 bases. This CDR3 has 16 amino acids. Germline lookup yields CDR1 MDHEN and CDR2 SYDVKM. V lost 8 bases to trimming and J lost 2 bases; unmatched junction nucleotides: 8. The CDR3, as DNA: TGTGCCAGCGCCGACGGACTAGCGGGTCCCTACAATGAGCAGTTCTTC. This gives the protein CASADGLAGPYNEQFF.

The J gene is TRBJ2-5, the V gene TRBV9, with 9 bases aligning to TRBD2. The CDR3 is made up of 15 amino acids. From germline, CDR1 is SGDLS and CDR2 YYNGEE. J gave up 1 base and V 1 base, and 2 bases lay outside the gene matches. CDR3 loop: CASSVMTSGQETQYF. CDR3 coding DNA: TGTGCCAGCAGCGTAATGACTAGCGGCCAAGAGACCCAGTACTTC.

The rearrangement uses TRBV13 and TRBJ1-4; TRBD1 matches at 9 bases. Germline lookup yields CDR1 PRHDT and CDR2 FYEKMQ (reference sequence). J gave up 3 bases and V 1 base, and 3 bases lay outside the gene matches. This CDR3 spans 16 amino acids. Here the CDR3 DNA reads TGTGCCAGCAGCTTAGTGGGACAGGGATCTAATGAAAAACTGTTTTTT. Protein product: CASSLVGQGSNEKLFF. Based on the CDR3 plus reference TRBV13 and TRBJ1-4, the full variable domain is AAGVIQSPRHLIKEKRETATLKCYPIPRHDTVYWYQQGPGQDPQFLISFYEKMQSDKGSIPDRFSAQQFSDYHSELNMSSLELGDSALYFCASSLVGQGSNEKLFFGSGTQLSVL.

This clone was recorded once. The chain joins TRBV15 to TRBJ2-5; 14 positions agree with TRBD2. The CDR3 is 17 residues long. The germline V gene encodes CDR1 LNHNV and CDR2 YYDKDF (reference sequence). Trimming at V came to 2 bases and at J to 3 bases, leaving 5 bases not matched to a gene. The CDR3 reads CATSRTPGLAGEETQYF. Written as DNA, the CDR3 is TGTGCCACCAGCAGAACCCCGGGACTAGCGGGGGAAGAGACCCAGTACTTC.

This sequence joins TRBV18 and TRBJ2-2, with D possibly being TRBD1 (6 bases). CDR3 length equals 15 residues. V shed 2 bases and J shed 7 bases, with 14 bases lying between them. Per the germline V gene, CDR1 is KGHSH and CDR2 is LQKENI. Here the CDR3 DNA reads TGTGCCAGCTCACCAGGGGGCCCCCCTCTCGGGGAGCTGTTTTTT. Its translation: CASSPGGPPLGELFF.

V gene TRBV5-1 combines with J gene TRBJ2-7, with TRBD2 matching 11 bases. Per germline, CDR1 SGHRS and CDR2 YFSETQ. V trimming: 0 bases; J trimming: 7 bases; junction bases outside the gene matches: 9. The CDR3 spans 16 residues. CDR3 bases: TGCGCCAGCAGCTTGGCGGGGACTAGCGGCCAGCGGGAGCAGTACTTC. This translates into CASSLAGTSGQREQYF.

This rearrangement joins TRBV5-4 to TRBJ2-2, with TRBD2 as a possible D gene (7 bases). The germline V gene has CDR1 SGHNT and CDR2 YYREEE (reference sequence). The CDR3 length is 15 residues. V lost 2 bases and J lost 3, with 11 bases in between. The CDR3 bases are TGTGCCAGCAGCTTCGCGGGGGCAGACACCGGGGAGCTGTTTTTT. Its protein product is CASSFAGADTGELFF.

The chain has TRBV5-8 and TRBJ2-2; maybe TRBD2 (6 bases). The CDR3 runs 15 residues. V lost 10 bases, J lost 0 bases, and 16 bases lay in between. Germline V lookup: CDR1 SGHTS, CDR2 YDEGEE. This CDR3 reads CACLSGVSNTGELFF. The CDR3, as DNA: TGTGCCTGCCTCTCGGGGGTCTCGAACACCGGGGAGCTGTTTTTT.

CDR3 bases: TGTGCCAGCAGATCGGACAGGGCGAACACCGGGGAGCTGTTTTTT. Translation gives CASRSDRANTGELFF. The rearrangement joins TRBV6-1 to TRBJ2-2, with TRBD1 identical over 8 bases. V shed 6 bases and J 0 bases; nucleotides not matched to a gene: 3. This CDR3 region has 15 residues. The germline gives CDR1 MNHNS, CDR2 SASEGT.

In this sample, this clone turned up a few times. CDR3 in DNA: TGTGCCAGCAGTGCTGATTCAGGGGCTGGGGCCAACGTCCTGACTTTC. Its protein is CASSADSGAGANVLTF. V gene TRBV6-1 combines with J gene TRBJ2-6, with TRBD1 as a possible D gene (6 bases). This CDR3 contains 16 residues. Germline CDR1 is MNHNS and CDR2 is SASEGT. The V end lost 4 bases, the J end lost 2 bases, and 12 bases lay between the germline ends.

The chain joins TRBV6-4 to TRBJ1-6, with TRBD1 matching over 10 bases. CDR3 length: 14 amino acids. V gave up 10 bases and J gave up 9 bases; unmatched junction bases: 9. The germline V gene encodes CDR1 MRHNA and CDR2 SNTAGT. Here the CDR3 DNA reads TGTGCCACCAGGAGGCGGACAGGGGGTTCACCCCTCCACTTT. Translated, it gives CATRRRTGGSPLHF.

This clone was counted between two and nine times. The V gene is TRBV30, the J gene TRBJ1-2; no clear D gene. V shed 3 bases and J shed 8 bases, with 7 bases lying between them. CDR1 is GTSNPN and CDR2 is SVGIG in the germline V gene (reference sequence). The CDR3 has 10 residues. The CDR3: CAWRRQGYTF. In nucleotides, the CDR3 is TGTGCCTGGAGGAGGCAAGGCTACACCTTC.

A few counts support this clone. The chain employs TRBV11-2 and TRBJ1-1; 7 bases match TRBD1. V was pared by 0 bases and J by 5 bases, with 6 bases of the junction left unmatched. This CDR3 has 15 amino acids. Germline-derived CDR1 and CDR2 are SGHAT and FQNNGV. The chain's CDR3 is CASSLEKGARTEAFF. The DNA for the CDR3 is TGTGCCAGCAGCTTAGAAAAGGGGGCGCGAACTGAAGCTTTCTTT.

This clone was found once. J is TRBJ1-3 and V is TRBV7-3; tentative D call: TRBD1 (5 bases). Germline V gene sequence: CDR1 SGHTA, CDR2 FQGTGA. V lost 0 bases, J lost 0 bases, and 12 bases lay in between. This CDR3 has 17 residues. CDR3 residues: CASSLTGQSSSGNTIYF. The CDR3, as DNA: TGTGCCAGCAGCTTAACGGGGCAGTCGAGCTCTGGAAACACCATATATTTT.

The rearrangement joins TRBV10-1 to TRBJ2-5, with D tentatively TRBD1 (6 bases). Trimming pared 6 bases from V and 0 bases from J, leaving 20 bases between. This CDR3 is 17 amino acids long. Looked up from germline, CDR1 is WNHNN and CDR2 is SYGVQD (reference sequence). The CDR3 DNA is TGCGCCAGCAGGAACCACAAACTACAGGGCCACCAAGAGACCCAGTACTTC. Translated: CASRNHKLQGHQETQYF.

This clone was counted a single time. This chain uses TRBV5-1 with TRBJ2-5; no firm D call. This CDR3 has 14 residues. Deletions cut 2 bases from V and 4 bases from J, with 12 bases between. Germline-derived CDR1 and CDR2 are SGHRS and YFSETQ. The CDR3 spells CASSFGLIRETQYF. The CDR3 coding sequence is TGCGCCAGCAGCTTTGGCTTAATAAGAGAGACCCAGTACTTC.

The chain couples TRBV5-1 to TRBJ2-7; 16 bases match TRBD2. J was trimmed by 2 bases and V by 4 bases; bases with no gene match: 3. The CDR3 is 16 amino acids. Germline loops: CDR1 SGHRS, CDR2 YFSETQ. The CDR3 loop is CASSGGLAGGTYEQYF. The CDR3, as DNA: TGCGCCAGCAGCGGGGGACTAGCGGGGGGGACCTACGAGCAGTACTTC.

This clone appeared once. V usage is TRBV20-1 and J usage is TRBJ2-5; D gene uncertain. Germline CDR1 is DFQATT and CDR2 is SNEGSKA (reference sequence). This CDR3 is built from 11 residues. Trimming cost V 7 bases and J 1 base, with 7 bases left between them. The DNA of the CDR3 is TGCAGTGAGTGGAGCCAAGAGACCCAGTACTTC. This encodes CSEWSQETQYF.

This clone was recorded a few times. The chain combines TRBV5-1 with TRBJ2-5, with a possible D match to TRBD1 (5 bases). V lost 3 bases to trimming and J lost 1 base, with 13 bases between them. The CDR3 sequence is 15 residues long. From germline, CDR1 is SGHRS and CDR2 YFSETQ. Here the CDR3 DNA reads TGCGCCAGCAGCTCTCAACAGGAGACCCAAGAGACCCAGTACTTC. Protein sequence: CASSSQQETQETQYF.

V usage is TRBV19 and J usage is TRBJ1-2; D may be TRBD1 (5 bases). Trimming took 10 bases from V and 5 from J, leaving 20 bases between them. The CDR3 consists of 14 residues. Germline loops: CDR1 LNHDA, CDR2 SQIVND (reference sequence). The DNA for the CDR3 is TGTGCCACTCACCAAGGGGCAGGAGTATATGGCTACACCTTC. It yields the protein CATHQGAGVYGYTF.

The V and J genes are TRBV6-6 and TRBJ1-4; D perhaps matches TRBD1 (5 bases). The CDR3 length is 12 residues. The V end was cut by 7 bases, the J end by 5 bases, with 8 bases between. Germline V gene sequence: CDR1 MNHNY, CDR2 SVGAGI (reference sequence). The CDR3 DNA reads as TGTGCCAGCAAGCAGGGCAATGAAAAACTGTTTTTT. It codes for CASKQGNEKLFF.

The CDR3 DNA is TGTGCCAGCAGCTTTCCGGGACAGATGAATCAGCCCCAGCATTTT. Its protein product is CASSFPGQMNQPQHF. The chain combines TRBV5-8 with TRBJ1-5, with 7 bases that match TRBD1. Germline CDR1 and CDR2: SGHTS and YDEGEE. The CDR3 sequence is 15 residues long. The ends lost 2 bases at V and 4 bases at J; junction bases unmatched: 6. Full variable domain (remainder filled in from reference TRBV5-8 and TRBJ1-5): EAGVTQSPTHLIKTRGQQATLRCSPISGHTSVYWYQQALGLGLQFLLWYDEGEERNRGNFPPRFSGRQFPNYSSELNVNALELEDSALYLCASSFPGQMNQPQHFGDGTRLSIL.

Concerning this clone itself: Other nucleotide sequences in the sample specify the same CDR3. V and J are TRBV6-1 and TRBJ1-2; 7 bases match TRBD1. Germline lookup yields CDR1 MNHNS and CDR2 SASEGT. V gave up 5 bases and J gave up 4 bases; unmatched junction bases: 4. CDR3 size: 13 residues. This CDR3 is CASSQGVTYGYTF. In DNA form, the CDR3 reads TGTGCCAGCAGTCAGGGGGTGACCTATGGCTACACCTTC.

The chain is built from TRBV6-1 and TRBJ2-5; 10 nucleotides line up with TRBD1. Per the germline V gene, CDR1 is MNHNS and CDR2 is SASEGT. Trimming at V came to 2 bases and at J to 5 bases, leaving 8 bases not matched to a gene. The CDR3 has 16 residues. As DNA, the CDR3 is TGTGCCAGCAGTGAACGGGACAGGGGCCTTCGGGAGACCCAGTACTTC. Protein sequence: CASSERDRGLRETQYF.

The V call is TRBV11-2, the J call TRBJ1-6; D might be TRBD1 (5 bases). This CDR3 comprises 15 residues. Germline V gene data show CDR1 as SGHAT and CDR2 as FQNNGV. With 2 bases removed from V and 9 bases from J, the gap between germline ends came to 14 bases. CDR3: CASSLKAQGSSPLHF. The CDR3 coding sequence is TGTGCCAGCAGCTTAAAAGCGCAGGGTAGTTCACCCCTCCACTTT.

This clone was counted only a few times. This chain links TRBV18 with TRBJ1-2; D is undetermined. The germline CDR1 and CDR2 sequences are KGHSH and LQKENI. There are 14 residues in the CDR3. Trimming stripped 3 bases from V and 1 base from J, with 9 bases between. CDR3 residues: CASSPSRNNYGYTF. For the CDR3, the DNA is TGTGCCAGCTCACCCTCCAGAAATAACTATGGCTACACCTTC.